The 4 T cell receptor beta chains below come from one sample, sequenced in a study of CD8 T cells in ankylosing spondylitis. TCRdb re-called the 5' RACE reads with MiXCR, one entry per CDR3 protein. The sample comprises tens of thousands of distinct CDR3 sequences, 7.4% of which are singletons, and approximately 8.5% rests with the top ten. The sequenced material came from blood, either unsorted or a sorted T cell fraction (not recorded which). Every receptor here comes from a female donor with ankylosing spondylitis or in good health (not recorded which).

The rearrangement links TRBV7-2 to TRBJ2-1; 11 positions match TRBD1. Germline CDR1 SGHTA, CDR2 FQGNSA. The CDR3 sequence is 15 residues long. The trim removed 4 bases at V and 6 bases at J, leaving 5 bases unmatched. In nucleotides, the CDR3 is TGTGCCAGCAGCTCCGGGACAGGGGGAGGCAATGAGCAGTTCTTC. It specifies CASSSGTGGGNEQFF.

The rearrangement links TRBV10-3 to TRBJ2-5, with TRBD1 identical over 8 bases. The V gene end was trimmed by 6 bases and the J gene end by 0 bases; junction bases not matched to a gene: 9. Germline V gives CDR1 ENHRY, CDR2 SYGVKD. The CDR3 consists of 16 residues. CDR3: CAISPTDRAHQETQYF. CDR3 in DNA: TGTGCCATCAGCCCTACGGACAGGGCCCACCAAGAGACCCAGTACTTC.

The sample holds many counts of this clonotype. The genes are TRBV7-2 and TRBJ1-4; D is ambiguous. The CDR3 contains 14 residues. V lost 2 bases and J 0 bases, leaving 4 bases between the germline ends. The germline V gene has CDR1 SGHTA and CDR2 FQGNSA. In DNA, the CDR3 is TGTGCCAGCAGCTTAACATCAACTAATGAAAAACTGTTTTTT. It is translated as CASSLTSTNEKLFF.

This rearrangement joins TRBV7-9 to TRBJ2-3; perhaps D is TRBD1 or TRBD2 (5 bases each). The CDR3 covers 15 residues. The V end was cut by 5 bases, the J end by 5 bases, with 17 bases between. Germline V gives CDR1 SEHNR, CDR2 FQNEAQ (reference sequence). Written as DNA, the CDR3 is TGTGCCAGCAGCCTGTGGGAGACAGTTAGAGATACGCAGTATTTT. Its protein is CASSLWETVRDTQYF.